The 29 T cell receptor beta chains below come from one sample, sequenced in a study of memory CD4+ T cells and cytomegalovirus serostatus. The repertoire was sequenced with immunoSEQ multiplex PCR; TCRdb's copy has only in-frame clones and lacks some. The sample carries approximately 65,000 clones, around 77% recorded once. The sort gate was single viable CD3+CD4+CD8-CD45RO+ cells for memory CD4+ T cells. Sequenced: memory CD4+ T cells from blood. The source is an adult in good health and CMV-seronegative.

This chain joins TRBV6-6 and TRBJ1-3; D remains unclear. Per germline, CDR1 MNHNY and CDR2 SVGAGI (reference sequence). V was shortened by 0 bases and J by 1 base, with 4 bases between the two germline ends. The CDR3 loop spans 14 amino acids. This CDR3 reads CASSYSRSGNTIYF. CDR3 sequence (DNA): TGTGCCAGCAGTTACTCTAGGTCTGGAAACACCATATATTTT.

This clone was counted a few times. V gene TRBV28 combines with J gene TRBJ1-2; 7 bases map to TRBD1. With 7 bases clipped from V and 2 bases from J, the junction kept 13 bases outside the gene matches. Germline CDR1 and CDR2: MDHEN and SYDVKM. The CDR3 spans 16 residues. CDR3 DNA sequence: TGTGCCAGCACTTTCCCGAACAGGGGTCCAAACTATGGCTACACCTTC. It codes for CASTFPNRGPNYGYTF.

The chain recombines TRBV19 with TRBJ1-1; D possibly corresponds to TRBD1 (6 bases). Per germline, CDR1 LNHDA and CDR2 SQIVND (reference sequence). V was clipped by 2 bases and J by 2 bases, with 9 bases between them. This CDR3 spans 14 amino acids. CDR3 sequence reads: CASSITGANTEAFF. The DNA for the CDR3 is TGTGCCAGTAGTATAACGGGGGCAAACACTGAAGCTTTCTTT.

J is TRBJ2-3 and V is TRBV27, with 14 bases aligning to TRBD2. After removal of 6 bases from V and 0 bases from J, the junction contained 8 bases not matched to a gene. This CDR3 region has 18 residues. The V gene's germline CDR1 is MNHEY and CDR2 SMNVEV (reference sequence). Here the CDR3 reads CASSRGLAGGPSTDTQYF. DNA for the CDR3: TGTGCCAGCAGCCGAGGACTAGCGGGAGGACCTAGCACAGATACGCAGTATTTT.

This sequence joins TRBV2 and TRBJ2-4, with 7 bases matching TRBD2. The CDR3 totals 16 residues. V shed 3 bases, J shed 7 bases, and the junction held 12 bases outside the gene matches. CDR1 and CDR2 (germline): SNHLY, FYNNEI. The CDR3 DNA reads as TGTGCCAGCAGTGAGGTGTGGGGGAGGGCCTTGAACATTCAGTACTTC. Encoded protein: CASSEVWGRALNIQYF.

The J gene is TRBJ1-1, the V gene TRBV19; a possible D gene is TRBD1 (5 bases). CDR1 and CDR2 from the germline V gene are LNHDA and SQIVND (reference sequence). V was trimmed by 4 bases and J by 6 bases, leaving 15 bases between them. The CDR3 extends over 14 amino acids. Here the CDR3 reads CASSTDPRGSEAFF. For the CDR3, the DNA is TGTGCCAGTAGTACCGACCCTAGGGGATCTGAAGCTTTCTTT.

This chain links TRBV11-2 with TRBJ2-2; a possible D gene is TRBD1 (5 bases). This CDR3 comprises 16 residues. Per germline, CDR1 SGHAT and CDR2 FQNNGV. Trimming stripped 0 bases from V and 4 bases from J, with 12 bases between. Here the CDR3 DNA reads TGTGCCAGCAGCTTAGACAGGGCCCCTCTCACCGGGGAGCTGTTTTTT. This gives the protein CASSLDRAPLTGELFF.

This clone has just a few counts. This chain joins TRBV14 and TRBJ1-5; possible D gene TRBD1, 6 bases. CDR1 SGHDN and CDR2 FVKESK come from the germline V gene. This CDR3 spans 13 amino acids. Trimming shortened V by 3 bases and J by 10 bases, and 13 bases separated the two germline ends. Written as DNA, the CDR3 is TGTGCCAGCAGCCAGTCGACAGGACTTCCCCAGCATTTT. This sequence encodes CASSQSTGLPQHF.

The V gene is TRBV30, the J gene TRBJ1-2; D unresolved. The V gene's germline CDR1 is GTSNPN and CDR2 SVGIG (reference sequence). The CDR3 loop spans 13 amino acids. V gave up 3 bases and J gave up 0 bases, with 8 bases separating them. The CDR3 reads CAWSPGTNYGYTF. The CDR3, as DNA: TGTGCCTGGAGCCCGGGAACTAACTATGGCTACACCTTC.

J is TRBJ1-2 and V is TRBV7-9; maybe TRBD1 (5 bases). V lost 2 bases and J lost 7, with 14 bases in between. Germline V gene lookup returns CDR1 SEHNR and CDR2 FQNEAQ (reference sequence). CDR3 length: 14 amino acids. The CDR3 region is CASSLNRIHGGYTF. In DNA, the CDR3 is TGTGCCAGCAGCTTAAACAGGATCCACGGTGGCTACACCTTC.

For the CDR3, the DNA is TGCGCCAGCAGCTTGGATCAATACGAGCAGTACTTC. Translated, it gives CASSLDQYEQYF. This rearrangement joins TRBV5-1 to TRBJ2-7; D is unclear. Germline V gene lookup returns CDR1 SGHRS and CDR2 YFSETQ. Trimming left V 0 bases short and J 4 bases short, with 5 bases between. The CDR3 runs 12 residues.

The J gene is TRBJ2-2, the V gene TRBV5-1; TRBD1 aligns across 10 bases. This CDR3 comprises 15 residues. The trim removed 6 bases at V and 7 bases at J, leaving 9 bases unmatched. CDR1 and CDR2 (germline): SGHRS, YFSETQ. CDR3 region: CASKKPGQGNGELFF. The CDR3 DNA follows: TGCGCCAGCAAAAAGCCGGGACAGGGGAACGGGGAGCTGTTTTTT.

This chain links TRBV5-5 with TRBJ1-2; the D gene is possibly TRBD1 (6 bases). This CDR3 comprises 13 residues. Trimming took 4 bases from V and 8 from J, leaving 15 bases between them. Germline loops: CDR1 SGHKS, CDR2 YYEKEE (reference sequence). The CDR3 sequence: CASSQRDIYGYTF. DNA of the CDR3: TGTGCCAGCAGCCAGCGGGACATCTACGGCTACACCTTC.

The gene calls are TRBV7-9 and TRBJ2-3, with 10 bases fitting TRBD2. The CDR3 consists of 17 residues. The germline gives CDR1 SEHNR, CDR2 FQNEAQ (reference sequence). Losses at the gene ends were 0 bases for V and 5 bases for J; bases not matched to a gene: 8. The CDR3 here is CASSLAGLAGARDTQYF. CDR3 nucleotides: TGTGCCAGCAGCTTAGCTGGGCTAGCGGGAGCGCGAGATACGCAGTATTTT.

The rearrangement joins TRBV5-6 to TRBJ1-1; 7 bases align to TRBD1. The V gene end was trimmed by 3 bases and the J gene end by 0 bases; junction bases not matched to a gene: 5. Looked up from germline, CDR1 is SGHDT and CDR2 is YYEEEE. CDR3 length equals 15 residues. The CDR3 region has the DNA TGTGCCAGCAGCTCGGACAGGAGCATGAACACTGAAGCTTTCTTT. It is translated as CASSSDRSMNTEAFF.

The chain is built from TRBV7-8 and TRBJ1-5; 7 positions match TRBD1. The germline CDR1 and CDR2 sequences are SGHVS and FQNEAQ. V dropped 4 bases and J dropped 7; count of bases not matched to a gene: 7. This CDR3 has 14 amino acids. In nucleotides, the CDR3 is TGTGCCAGCAGCTCCGACAGGGCTGGGCAGCCCCAGCATTTT. This gives the protein CASSSDRAGQPQHF. Complete variable domain (other parts from reference TRBV7-8 and TRBJ1-5): GAGVSQSPRYKVAKRGQDVALRCDPISGHVSLFWYQQALGQGPEFLTYFQNEAQLDKSGLPSDRFFAERPEGSVSTLKIQRTQQEDSAVYLCASSSDRAGQPQHFGDGTRLSIL.

The J gene is TRBJ1-5, the V gene TRBV7-8; D is uncertain. The germline V gene encodes CDR1 SGHVS and CDR2 FQNEAQ. The V and J ends lost 1 base and 5 bases respectively, with 15 bases between them. The CDR3 spans 16 residues. CDR3 coding DNA: TGTGCCAGCAGCTTAGATTCCCCGGGCAATTATCAGCCCCAGCATTTT. It is translated as CASSLDSPGNYQPQHF.

This clone is termed medium-sized (0.01 to 0.1%). This chain joins TRBV10-1 and TRBJ2-2; TRBD1 might be the D (5 bases). Germline V lookup: CDR1 WNHNN, CDR2 SYGVQD (reference sequence). V shed 6 bases and J shed 6 bases, with 5 bases lying between them. CDR3 length: 11 amino acids. CDR3 DNA: TGCGCCAGCAGCAGGGCCGGGGAGCTGTTTTTT. This sequence encodes CASSRAGELFF.

The chain uses TRBV2 and TRBJ1-2; D unresolved. This CDR3 comprises 12 residues. V gave up 1 base and J gave up 5 bases, with 5 bases separating them. The germline V gene has CDR1 SNHLY and CDR2 FYNNEI. This chain's CDR3 is CASSEGPYGYTF. The CDR3 nucleotides are TGTGCCAGCAGTGAAGGCCCGTATGGCTACACCTTC.

The rearrangement uses TRBV7-2 and TRBJ2-5; a possible D gene is TRBD2 (7 bases). The V end was cut by 4 bases, the J end by 6 bases, with 12 bases between. Per the germline V gene, CDR1 is SGHTA and CDR2 is FQGNSA. CDR3 length: 13 residues. The CDR3 is CASSWEGVKTQYF. The CDR3 nucleotides read TGTGCCAGCAGCTGGGAGGGGGTAAAGACCCAGTACTTC.

The chain uses TRBV27 and TRBJ2-2, with TRBD1 matching 8 bases. J gave up 5 bases and V 6 bases, and 8 bases lay outside the gene matches. CDR3 length equals 15 residues. Germline V gives CDR1 MNHEY, CDR2 SMNVEV (reference sequence). The CDR3 region has the DNA TGTGCCAGCAGCGCTGGACAGGGACGAACCGGGGAGCTGTTTTTT. Protein product: CASSAGQGRTGELFF.

The genes are TRBV1 and TRBJ1-1; no check of the table's D call, TRBD1, against the DNA was made. TRBV1 is a listed pseudogene. The CDR3 runs to 17 residues. CDR3 bases: TGCACCAGCAGCCAAGATCCGGCAGGGGAGAGAGACACTGAAGCTTTCTTT. It codes for CTSSQDPAGERDTEAFF.

The genes are TRBV7-8 and TRBJ2-1; 8 nucleotides match TRBD1. Per the germline V gene, CDR1 is SGHVS and CDR2 is FQNEAQ. Germline trimming cut 2 bases from V and 7 bases from J; bases unmatched to any gene: 7. CDR3 length equals 15 residues. The CDR3 nucleotides are TGTGCCAGCAGCTTAATGGTGACAGGGGTGAATGAGCAGTTCTTC. Translating it yields CASSLMVTGVNEQFF.

The J gene is TRBJ2-5, the V gene TRBV30; 8 bases agree with TRBD2. This CDR3 is built from 14 residues. The germline CDR1 and CDR2 sequences are GTSNPN and SVGIG (reference sequence). Losses at the gene ends were 0 bases for V and 5 bases for J; bases not matched to a gene: 5. This chain's CDR3 is CAWSVSGGPETQYF. The DNA of the CDR3 is TGTGCCTGGAGTGTATCGGGGGGGCCCGAGACCCAGTACTTC.

This clone was recorded once. The chain employs TRBV19 and TRBJ1-1; the D is unclear. Germline CDR1 and CDR2: LNHDA and SQIVND (reference sequence). Deletions cut 1 base from V and 5 bases from J, with 11 bases between. CDR3 length equals 14 residues. CDR3 coding DNA: TGTGCCAGTAGTATAGTTGTCGAGGGAACTGAAGCTTTCTTT. It specifies CASSIVVEGTEAFF.

This clone occurred a few times. J is TRBJ1-5 and V is TRBV6-6; D remains unclear. CDR3 length: 11 residues. CDR1 and CDR2 (germline): MNHNY, SVGAGI (reference sequence). V was trimmed by 2 bases and J by 10 bases, leaving 6 bases between them. CDR3 sequence reads: CASSYGLPQHF. The DNA of the CDR3 is TGTGCCAGCAGTTACGGTCTTCCCCAGCATTTT.

This clone was observed a few times. The genes are TRBV5-1 and TRBJ2-3; 10 bases are a match to TRBD2. Germline CDR1 SGHRS, CDR2 YFSETQ. V dropped 0 bases and J dropped 3; count of bases not matched to a gene: 4. The CDR3 is 16 amino acids. The CDR3, as DNA: TGCGCCAGCAGCTTGGGACCTAGCGGGGGAACAGATACGCAGTATTTT. Amino acids: CASSLGPSGGTDTQYF. The full variable domain, in which reference TRBV5-1 and TRBJ2-3 provide the parts outside the CDR3, is KAGVTQTPRYLIKTRGQQVTLSCSPISGHRSVSWYQQTPGQGLQFLFEYFSETQRNKGNFPGRFSGRQFSNSRSEMNVSTLELGDSALYLCASSLGPSGGTDTQYFGPGTRLTVL.

The V call is TRBV19, the J call TRBJ1-6; tentative D call: TRBD1 (6 bases). Germline V gene sequence: CDR1 LNHDA, CDR2 SQIVND (reference sequence). Trimming stripped 3 bases from V and 11 bases from J, with 20 bases between. The CDR3 length is 16 residues. The CDR3 sequence is CASSISRDTRQAPLHF. The CDR3 DNA sequence: TGTGCCAGTAGTATCTCCCGGGACACGAGGCAGGCACCCCTCCACTTT.

This chain links TRBV7-2 with TRBJ2-4; 8 bases are a match to TRBD1. CDR1 and CDR2 from the germline V gene are SGHTA and FQGNSA. The CDR3 runs to 16 residues. Unmatched junction bases numbered 5, after V lost 4 bases and J lost 0 bases. CDR3 protein: CASSSRTGIAKNIQYF. The DNA of the CDR3 is TGTGCCAGCAGCTCTAGGACAGGGATAGCCAAAAACATTCAGTACTTC.